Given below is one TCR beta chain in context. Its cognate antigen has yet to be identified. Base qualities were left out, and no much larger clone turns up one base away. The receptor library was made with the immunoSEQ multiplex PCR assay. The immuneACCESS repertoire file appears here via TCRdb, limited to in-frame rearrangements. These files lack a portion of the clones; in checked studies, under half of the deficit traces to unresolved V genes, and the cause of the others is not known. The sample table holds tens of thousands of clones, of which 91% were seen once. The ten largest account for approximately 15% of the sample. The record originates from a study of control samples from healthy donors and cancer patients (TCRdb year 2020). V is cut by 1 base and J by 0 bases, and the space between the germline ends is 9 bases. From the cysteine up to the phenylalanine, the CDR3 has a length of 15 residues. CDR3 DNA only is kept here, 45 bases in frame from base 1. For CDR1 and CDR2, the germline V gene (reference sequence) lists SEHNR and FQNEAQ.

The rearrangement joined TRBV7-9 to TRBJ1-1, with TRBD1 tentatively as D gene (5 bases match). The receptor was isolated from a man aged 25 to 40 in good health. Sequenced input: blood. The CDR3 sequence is CASSLEAGMNTEAFF. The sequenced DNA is TGTGCCAGCAGCTTAGAGGCAGGGATGAACACTGAAGCTTTCTTT.